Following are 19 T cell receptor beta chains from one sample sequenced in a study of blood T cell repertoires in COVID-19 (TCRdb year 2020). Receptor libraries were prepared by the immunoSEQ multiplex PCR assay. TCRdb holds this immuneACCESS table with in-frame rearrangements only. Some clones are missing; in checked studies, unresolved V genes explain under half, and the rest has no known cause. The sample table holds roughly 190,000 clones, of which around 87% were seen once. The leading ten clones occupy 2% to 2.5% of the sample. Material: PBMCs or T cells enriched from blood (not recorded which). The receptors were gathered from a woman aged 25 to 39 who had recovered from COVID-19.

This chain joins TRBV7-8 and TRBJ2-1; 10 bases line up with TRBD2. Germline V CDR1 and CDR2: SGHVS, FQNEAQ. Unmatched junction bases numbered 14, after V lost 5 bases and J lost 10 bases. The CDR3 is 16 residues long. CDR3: CASSPTGLAGAREQFF. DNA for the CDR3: TGTGCCAGCAGCCCCACCGGGCTAGCGGGGGCCCGAGAGCAGTTCTTC.

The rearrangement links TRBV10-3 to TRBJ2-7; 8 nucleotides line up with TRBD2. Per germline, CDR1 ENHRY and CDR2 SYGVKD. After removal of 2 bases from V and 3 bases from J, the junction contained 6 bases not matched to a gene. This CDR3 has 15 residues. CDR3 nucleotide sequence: TGTGCCATCAGTGAGGGATTAGCGGGGCTCTACGAGCAGTACTTC. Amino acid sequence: CAISEGLAGLYEQYF.

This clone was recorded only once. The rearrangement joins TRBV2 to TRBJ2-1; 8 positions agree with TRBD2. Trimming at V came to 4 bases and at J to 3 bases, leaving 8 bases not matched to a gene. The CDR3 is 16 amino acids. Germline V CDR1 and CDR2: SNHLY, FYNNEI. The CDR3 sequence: CASSVYLAGSYNEQFF. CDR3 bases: TGTGCCAGCAGTGTTTACCTAGCGGGCAGCTACAATGAGCAGTTCTTC.

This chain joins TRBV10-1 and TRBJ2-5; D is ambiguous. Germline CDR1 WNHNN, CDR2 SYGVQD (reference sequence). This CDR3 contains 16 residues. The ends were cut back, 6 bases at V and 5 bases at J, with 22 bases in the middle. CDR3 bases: TGCGCCAGCAGCCCTTCTTCTTGCGCGAACTCGGAGACCCAGTACTTC. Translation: CASSPSSCANSETQYF.

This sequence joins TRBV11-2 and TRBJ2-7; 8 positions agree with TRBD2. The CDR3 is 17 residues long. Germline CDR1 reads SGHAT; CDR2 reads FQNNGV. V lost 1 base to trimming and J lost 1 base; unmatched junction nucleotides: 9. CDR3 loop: CASSLGSGGVTSYEQYF. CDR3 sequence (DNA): TGTGCCAGCAGCTTAGGGTCCGGGGGGGTTACGTCCTACGAGCAGTACTTC.

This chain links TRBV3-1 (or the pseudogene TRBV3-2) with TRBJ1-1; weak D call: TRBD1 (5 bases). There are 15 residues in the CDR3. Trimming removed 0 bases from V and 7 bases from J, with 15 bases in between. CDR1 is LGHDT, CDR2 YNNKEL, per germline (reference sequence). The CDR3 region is CASSQDRGDEGEAFF. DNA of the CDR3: TGTGCCAGCAGCCAAGATCGGGGGGATGAAGGTGAAGCTTTCTTT.

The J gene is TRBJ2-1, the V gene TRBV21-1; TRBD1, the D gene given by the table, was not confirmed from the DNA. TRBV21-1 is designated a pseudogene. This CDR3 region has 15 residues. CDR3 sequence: CASPGQGDSYNEQFF. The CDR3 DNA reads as TGTGCCAGCCCCGGACAGGGTGATTCCTACAATGAGCAGTTCTTC.

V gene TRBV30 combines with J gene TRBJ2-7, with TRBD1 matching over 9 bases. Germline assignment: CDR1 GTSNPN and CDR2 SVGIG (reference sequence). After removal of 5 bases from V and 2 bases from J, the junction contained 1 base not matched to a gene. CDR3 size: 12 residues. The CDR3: CAWDRGTYEQYF. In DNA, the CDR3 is TGTGCCTGGGACAGGGGGACCTACGAGCAGTACTTC.

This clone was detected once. DNA for the CDR3: TGCGCCAGCAGCCAAGAGAGACACTACGAGCAGTACTTC. It specifies CASSQERHYEQYF. The J gene is TRBJ2-7, the V gene TRBV4-3, with D hard to call. CDR3 length: 13 amino acids. Trimming took 0 bases from V and 3 from J, leaving 6 bases between them. CDR1 is LGHNA, CDR2 YSLEER, per germline.

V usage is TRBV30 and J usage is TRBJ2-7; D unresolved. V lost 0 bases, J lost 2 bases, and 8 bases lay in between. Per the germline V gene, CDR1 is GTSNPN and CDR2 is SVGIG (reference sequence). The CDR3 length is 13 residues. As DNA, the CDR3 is TGTGCCTGGAGTGTACGGCTAGCCTACGAGCAGTACTTC. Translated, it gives CAWSVRLAYEQYF.

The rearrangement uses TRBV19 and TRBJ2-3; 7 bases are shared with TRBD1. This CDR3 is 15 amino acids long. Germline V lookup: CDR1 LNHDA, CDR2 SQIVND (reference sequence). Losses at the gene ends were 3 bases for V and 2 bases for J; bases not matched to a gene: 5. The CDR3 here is CASSMDRQSTDTQYF. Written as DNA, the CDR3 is TGTGCCAGTAGTATGGACAGGCAATCCACAGATACGCAGTATTTT. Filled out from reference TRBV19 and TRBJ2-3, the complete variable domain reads DGGITQSPKYLFRKEGQNVTLSCEQNLNHDAMYWYRQDPGQGLRLIYYSQIVNDFQKGDIAEGYSVSREKKESFPLTVTSAQKNPTAFYLCASSMDRQSTDTQYFGPGTRLTVL.

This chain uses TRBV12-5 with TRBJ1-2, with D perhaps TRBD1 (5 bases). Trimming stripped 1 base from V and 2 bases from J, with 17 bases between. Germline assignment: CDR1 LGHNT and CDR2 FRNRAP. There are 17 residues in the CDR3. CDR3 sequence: CASGLALSGRGNYGYTF. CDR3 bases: TGTGCTAGTGGTTTGGCCTTATCTGGCCGGGGGAACTATGGCTACACCTTC.

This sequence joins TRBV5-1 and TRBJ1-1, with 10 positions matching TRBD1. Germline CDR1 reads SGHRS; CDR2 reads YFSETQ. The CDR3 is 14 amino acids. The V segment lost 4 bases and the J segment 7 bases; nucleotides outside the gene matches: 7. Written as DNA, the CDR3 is TGCGCCAGCAGCATCGGACAGGGGGAGGATGAAGCTTTCTTT. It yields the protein CASSIGQGEDEAFF.

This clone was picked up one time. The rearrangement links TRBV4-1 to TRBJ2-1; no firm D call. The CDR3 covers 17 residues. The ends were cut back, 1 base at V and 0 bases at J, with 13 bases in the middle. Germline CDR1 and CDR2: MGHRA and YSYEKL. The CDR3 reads CASSQVPRVSSYNEQFF. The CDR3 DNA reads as TGCGCCAGCAGCCAAGTGCCCCGAGTGTCCTCCTACAATGAGCAGTTCTTC.

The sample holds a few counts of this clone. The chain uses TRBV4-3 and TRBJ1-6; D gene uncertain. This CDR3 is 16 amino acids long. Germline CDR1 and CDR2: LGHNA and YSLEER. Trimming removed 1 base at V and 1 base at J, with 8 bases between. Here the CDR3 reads CASSQGEGSYNSPLHF. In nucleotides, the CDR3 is TGCGCCAGCAGCCAAGGGGAGGGTTCCTATAATTCACCCCTCCACTTT.

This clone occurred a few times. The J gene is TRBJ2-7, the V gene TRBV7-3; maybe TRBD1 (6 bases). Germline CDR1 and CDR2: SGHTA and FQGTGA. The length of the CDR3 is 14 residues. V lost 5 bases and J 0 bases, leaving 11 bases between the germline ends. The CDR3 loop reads CASSPDRSSYEQYF. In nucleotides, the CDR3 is TGTGCCAGCAGCCCCGACAGGAGCTCCTACGAGCAGTACTTC.

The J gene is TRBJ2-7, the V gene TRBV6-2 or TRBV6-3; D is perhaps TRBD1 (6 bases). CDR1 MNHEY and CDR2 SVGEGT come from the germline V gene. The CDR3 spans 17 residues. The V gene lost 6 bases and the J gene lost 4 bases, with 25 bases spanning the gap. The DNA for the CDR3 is TGTGCCAGCAGCCCCCCTAGCAAGAGACTGGGGGCTTACGAGCAGTACTTC. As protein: CASSPPSKRLGAYEQYF.

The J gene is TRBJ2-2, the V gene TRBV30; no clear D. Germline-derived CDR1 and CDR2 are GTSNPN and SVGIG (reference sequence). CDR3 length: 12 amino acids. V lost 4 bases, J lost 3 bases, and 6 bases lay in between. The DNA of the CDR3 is TGTGCCTGGACTCCCGACACCGGGGAGCTGTTTTTT. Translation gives CAWTPDTGELFF.

CDR3 bases: TGTGCCAGCAGCTTAGGTTACAGCGGGGGCAATGAGCAGTTCTTC. This encodes CASSLGYSGGNEQFF. The chain combines TRBV11-2 with TRBJ2-1; 8 bases fit TRBD2. Germline CDR1 reads SGHAT; CDR2 reads FQNNGV. The CDR3 spans 15 residues. Trimming at V came to 1 base and at J to 6 bases, leaving 5 bases not matched to a gene.